The clone carrying this T cell receptor (beta chain) has only one observation. This specimen comes from a study of blood T cell repertoires in COVID-19. This CDR3 region has 18 residues. Germline V gives CDR1 LGHNA, CDR2 YNFKEQ. V lost 8 bases and J 0 bases, leaving 20 bases between the germline ends. Profiled with immunoSEQ multiplex PCR; TCRdb holds only in-frame clones, not every one. Here the sample spans roughly 250,000 clones, around 89% being singletons. This chain uses TRBV4-2 with TRBJ1-6; no firm D call. This TCR came from a man under 40 with acute or convalescent COVID-19. Sequenced: peripheral blood. The CDR3 DNA reads as TGTGCCAGCGGCCCCGACAAGTCCTATGGCTCCTATAATTCACCCCTCCACTTT. It translates to CASGPDKSYGSYNSPLHF.